This TCR beta chain was retrieved from a study of blood T cell repertoires in COVID-19. Background on the study: Researchers got acute and convalescent COVID-19 samples from the United States, Italy and Spain. T cells, B-cell-depleted T cells, or PBMCs provided the cDNA or gDNA that served as material.

In the authors' methods: Quantification of nucleated cells was approximated via reference gene primer amplification. The protocol was immunoSEQ multiplex PCR, while the TCRdb copy is restricted to in-frame clones and leaves out a portion. V, J and clone size were drawn from that table, and D and trimming were deduced from the DNA. The repertoire includes tens of thousands of clones, over 70% of them detected once, and roughly 6.2% sits in the top ten. V was pared by 1 base and J by 5 bases, with 13 bases between. The CDR3 totals 14 residues. CDR1 is SGDLS, CDR2 YYNGEE, per germline. The rearrangement links TRBV9 to TRBJ2-7; D is possibly TRBD2 (6 bases). Material: peripheral blood. The source of this sequence is a man in his forties or fifties with active COVID-19. CDR3 sequence (DNA): TGTGCCAGCAGCGTAACGGGGGTAATGGACGAGCAGTACTTC. This encodes CASSVTGVMDEQYF.